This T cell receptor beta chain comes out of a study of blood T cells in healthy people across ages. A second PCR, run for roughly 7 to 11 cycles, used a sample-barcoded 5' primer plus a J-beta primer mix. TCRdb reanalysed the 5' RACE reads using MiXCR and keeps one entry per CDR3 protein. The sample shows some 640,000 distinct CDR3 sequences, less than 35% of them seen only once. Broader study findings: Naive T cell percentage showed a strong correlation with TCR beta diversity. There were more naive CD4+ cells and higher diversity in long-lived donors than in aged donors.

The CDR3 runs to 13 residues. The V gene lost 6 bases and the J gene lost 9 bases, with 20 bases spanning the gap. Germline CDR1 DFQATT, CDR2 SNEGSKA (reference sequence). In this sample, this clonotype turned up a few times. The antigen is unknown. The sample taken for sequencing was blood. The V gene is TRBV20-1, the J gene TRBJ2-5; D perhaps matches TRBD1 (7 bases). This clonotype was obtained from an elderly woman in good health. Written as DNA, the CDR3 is TGCAGTGCGAGGGGGGTGACAGGGATTTCCCAGTACTTC. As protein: CSARGVTGISQYF.